The 19 T cell receptor beta chains listed next were all sequenced from one sample in a study of CD8 T cells in Susac syndrome. RNA, at about 0.5 to 1 ug, was reverse transcribed with random hexamers. TCRdb re-called the immunoSEQ multiplex PCR reads through MiXCR, storing one row per CDR3 protein. The data contain hundreds of thousands of distinct CDR3 sequences, about 93% of them singletons. The specimen was CD8+ T cells from PBMCs. These receptors all stem from a human donor with multiple sclerosis.

This clonotype was seen just once. The chain has TRBV29-1 and TRBJ1-1, with a weak D call TRBD1 (6 bases). This CDR3 has 12 residues. Germline CDR1 reads SQVTM; CDR2 reads ANQGSEA. The ends were cut back, 5 bases at V and 3 bases at J, with 10 bases in the middle. The CDR3 DNA sequence: TGCAGCGTTCCGGGGGCGGACACTGAAGCTTTCTTT. Residues: CSVPGADTEAFF.

This chain connects TRBV7-9 to TRBJ1-3; no reliable D call. V lost 5 bases and J lost 0, with 11 bases in between. Per the germline V gene, CDR1 is SEHNR and CDR2 is FQNEAQ (reference sequence). CDR3 length equals 15 residues. The CDR3 protein is CASSLGQTSGNTIYF. Written as DNA, the CDR3 is TGTGCCAGCAGCCTAGGGCAGACCTCTGGAAACACCATATATTTT.

The rearrangement uses TRBV28 and TRBJ2-3; unclear D gene. The CDR3 is 14 residues long. Germline assignment: CDR1 MDHEN and CDR2 SYDVKM. V lost 3 bases to trimming and J lost 4 bases, with 11 bases between them. The CDR3: CASSFPRLADTQYF. The CDR3 DNA reads as TGTGCCAGCAGTTTCCCCCGGCTTGCAGATACGCAGTATTTT.

This clonotype was detected only once. The chain uses TRBV6-5 and TRBJ2-2; D gene uncertain. CDR3 length equals 15 residues. Germline CDR1 and CDR2: MNHEY and SVGAGI. V was shortened by 6 bases and J by 5 bases, with 16 bases between the two germline ends. The CDR3 is CASSPLGPETGELFF. CDR3 in DNA: TGTGCCAGCAGCCCCCTCGGGCCGGAGACCGGGGAGCTGTTTTTT.

J is TRBJ1-2 and V is TRBV12-3 or TRBV12-4; D gene unclear. Trimming took off 8 bases at V and 3 bases at J, with 10 bases between the two ends. The CDR3 contains 12 residues. In DNA form, the CDR3 reads TGTGCCAGCTATGGGCCCGACTATGGCTACACCTTC. Its translation: CASYGPDYGYTF.

The chain links TRBV29-1 to TRBJ2-3; possibly TRBD2 for D (6 bases). The germline V and J ends were trimmed by 8 bases and 4 bases, with 22 bases remaining between them. Germline CDR1 is SQVTM and CDR2 is ANQGSEA. CDR3 length: 15 residues. The CDR3 DNA reads as TGCAGCTCCCTTTTAGCGGCGAAAACCTCAGATACGCAGTATTTT. Protein sequence: CSSLLAAKTSDTQYF.

J is TRBJ2-5 and V is TRBV11-2; D possibly corresponds to TRBD1 (6 bases). The CDR3 length is 15 residues. Trimming pared 6 bases from V and 5 bases from J, leaving 19 bases between. From germline, CDR1 is SGHAT and CDR2 FQNNGV. DNA of the CDR3: TGTGCCAGCAGGCCAGGGGCAGGGGCAGGGGAGACCCAGTACTTC. Translating gives CASRPGAGAGETQYF.

V usage is TRBV19 and J usage is TRBJ1-2, with a tentative D call TRBD1 (6 bases). V was cut by 10 bases and J by 6 bases, with 18 bases left in between. Germline values: CDR1 LNHDA, CDR2 SQIVND (reference sequence). The CDR3 totals 13 residues. The CDR3 bases are TGTGCCACCAAGGGGGGGCAACACCATGGCTACACCTTC. Protein sequence: CATKGGQHHGYTF.

In this sample, this clonotype turned up once. The gene calls are TRBV9 and TRBJ1-2; TRBD1 is a possible D gene (5 bases). CDR1 SGDLS and CDR2 YYNGEE come from the germline V gene. Between the trimmed V and J ends, which lost 4 bases and 4 bases, there was a span of 17 bases. This CDR3 region has 15 residues. In DNA, the CDR3 is TGTGCCAGCAGCCCTTCCGGGACCCCAGCCTATGGCTACACCTTC. This translates into CASSPSGTPAYGYTF.

The V and J genes are TRBV9 and TRBJ2-1; 9 bases are a match to TRBD2. Germline lookup yields CDR1 SGDLS and CDR2 YYNGEE. There are 15 residues in the CDR3. V shed 0 bases and J 8 bases; nucleotides not matched to a gene: 6. CDR3 DNA sequence: TGTGCCAGCAGCGTAGACCTTGGGACTAGCCATGAGCAGTTCTTC. Encoded protein: CASSVDLGTSHEQFF. Using reference TRBV9 and TRBJ2-1 for the parts outside the CDR3, the full variable domain is DSGVTQTPKHLITATGQRVTLRCSPRSGDLSVYWYQQSLDQGLQFLIQYYNGEERAKGNILERFSAQQFPDLHSELNLSSLELGDSALYFCASSVDLGTSHEQFFGPGTRLTVL.

The J gene is TRBJ2-4, the V gene TRBV11-2; 7 positions agree with TRBD1. CDR3 length: 15 amino acids. Germline values: CDR1 SGHAT, CDR2 FQNNGV. J was trimmed by 0 bases and V by 7 bases; bases with no gene match: 6. CDR3 region: CASTDRVLAKNIQYF. The DNA for the CDR3 is TGTGCCAGCACCGACAGGGTGTTAGCCAAAAACATTCAGTACTTC. The full variable domain, rest sourced from reference TRBV11-2 and TRBJ2-4, is EAGVAQSPRYKIIEKRQSVAFWCNPISGHATLYWYQQILGQGPKLLIQFQNNGVVDDSQLPKDRFSAERLKGVDSTLKIQPAKLEDSAVYLCASTDRVLAKNIQYFGAGTRLSVL.

This clonotype was recorded once. This chain connects TRBV29-1 to TRBJ2-3; D unresolved. The CDR3 is 14 residues long. The germline V gene encodes CDR1 SQVTM and CDR2 ANQGSEA. Trimming took 5 bases from V and 0 from J, leaving 12 bases between them. In DNA form, the CDR3 reads TGCAGCGTTCGTGAGCACCCTAGCACAGATACGCAGTATTTT. This sequence encodes CSVREHPSTDTQYF.

The rearrangement uses TRBV5-1 and TRBJ1-4; no clear D gene. Germline CDR1 reads SGHRS; CDR2 reads YFSETQ. Trimming removed 0 bases from V and 6 bases from J, with 15 bases in between. The CDR3 consists of 16 residues. CDR3 nucleotides: TGCGCCAGCAGCTTGGCCGAGGAGGGAACGGATGAAAAACTGTTTTTT. Translating gives CASSLAEEGTDEKLFF.

The J gene is TRBJ2-1, the V gene TRBV13; possibly TRBD1 for D (6 bases). This CDR3 comprises 12 residues. Trimming cost V 1 base and J 15 bases, with 13 bases left between them. Germline V gene sequence: CDR1 PRHDT, CDR2 FYEKMQ (reference sequence). CDR3 sequence reads: CASSLDRGKGFF. The CDR3 region has the DNA TGTGCCAGCAGCTTAGATAGGGGGAAGGGGTTCTTC. Looking up the rest from reference TRBV13 and TRBJ2-1 gives the full variable domain: AAGVIQSPRHLIKEKRETATLKCYPIPRHDTVYWYQQGPGQDPQFLISFYEKMQSDKGSIPDRFSAQQFSDYHSELNMSSLELGDSALYFCASSLDRGKGFFGPGTRLTVL.

The CDR3 nucleotides read TGTGCCAGCAAAAAGGGTCCCTACGAGCAGTACTTC. Encoded protein: CASKKGPYEQYF. The chain links TRBV2 to TRBJ2-7; no reliable D call. V lost 7 bases to trimming and J lost 2 bases, with 9 bases between them. This CDR3 has 12 residues. Germline loops: CDR1 SNHLY, CDR2 FYNNEI.

In nucleotides, the CDR3 is TGTGCCAGCAGCGAGGACTTATTGTCGGATACGCAGTATTTT. Protein: CASSEDLLSDTQYF. The chain carries TRBV9 and TRBJ2-3, with D tentatively TRBD2 (5 bases). The germline V and J ends were trimmed by 3 bases and 6 bases, with 14 bases remaining between them. The CDR3 sequence is 14 residues long. Germline V CDR1 and CDR2: SGDLS, YYNGEE.

In its sample, this clonotype was seen a few times. This sequence joins TRBV18 and TRBJ1-1; D remains ambiguous. This CDR3 has 14 amino acids. V gave up 2 bases and J gave up 1 base, with 8 bases separating them. Germline CDR1 is KGHSH and CDR2 is LQKENI. Written as DNA, the CDR3 is TGTGCCAGCTCACCAGTCGGCGGGAACACTGAAGCTTTCTTT. It specifies CASSPVGGNTEAFF. Based on the CDR3 plus reference TRBV18 and TRBJ1-1, the full variable domain is NAGVMQNPRHLVRRRGQEARLRCSPMKGHSHVYWYRQLPEEGLKFMVYLQKENIIDESGMPKERFSAEFPKEGPSILRIQQVVRGDSAAYFCASSPVGGNTEAFFGQGTRLTVV.

J is TRBJ1-1 and V is TRBV6-2 or TRBV6-3; the D gene is possibly TRBD1 (5 bases). The CDR3 is made up of 13 amino acids. Trimming left V 2 bases short and J 7 bases short, with 11 bases between. Germline values: CDR1 MNHEY, CDR2 SVGEGT. CDR3 sequence (DNA): TGTGCCAGCAGTTACGGGACGGTAAATGAAGCTTTCTTT. This encodes CASSYGTVNEAFF.

The V and J genes are TRBV7-2 and TRBJ1-1; D unresolved. CDR1 and CDR2 (germline): SGHTA, FQGNSA. The CDR3 is 17 amino acids. V lost 5 bases and J 4 bases, leaving 23 bases between the germline ends. The CDR3 here is CASSLYAPILRGTEAFF. The CDR3 DNA reads TGTGCCAGCAGCCTTTATGCCCCTATCTTGCGGGGCACTGAAGCTTTCTTT.